These 30 T cell receptor beta chains came from one sample sequenced in a study of cytomegalovirus exposure and HLA in healthy donors. Primers included in the PCR were 60 Vbeta and 13 Jbeta primers. The repertoire was sequenced with immunoSEQ multiplex PCR; TCRdb's copy has only in-frame clones and lacks some. The sample yields 100,000 to 130,000 clones, around 67% seen once. The sample consisted of PBMCs. The receptors shown here come from a woman aged 40 to 50 in good health and CMV-seropositive.

CDR3 sequence: CASSLREGNQPQHF. The CDR3 coding sequence is TGTGCCAGCAGCTTAAGGGAGGGCAATCAGCCCCAGCATTTT. The chain recombines TRBV7-2 with TRBJ1-5; D gene uncertain. The CDR3 has 14 amino acids. Trimming shortened V by 2 bases and J by 2 bases, and 7 bases separated the two germline ends. Germline V lookup: CDR1 SGHTA, CDR2 FQGNSA.

The genes are TRBV6-6 and TRBJ1-1; D may be TRBD1 (6 bases). Germline CDR1 MNHNY, CDR2 SVGAGI (reference sequence). This CDR3 is 15 amino acids long. The germline V and J ends were trimmed by 2 bases and 1 base, with 11 bases remaining between them. The CDR3 protein is CASSYPVQGNTEAFF. CDR3 in DNA: TGTGCCAGCAGTTACCCTGTACAGGGGAACACTGAAGCTTTCTTT.

This chain connects TRBV14 to TRBJ1-4; 9 bases line up with TRBD1. V gave up 3 bases and J gave up 8 bases; unmatched junction bases: 7. CDR1 and CDR2 (germline): SGHDN, FVKESK. The CDR3 contains 15 residues. In DNA, the CDR3 is TGTGCCAGCAGCCACTCCGGGACAGGGAAAGAAAAACTGTTTTTT. Translation gives CASSHSGTGKEKLFF.

This chain connects TRBV19 to TRBJ2-7, with a possible D match to TRBD2 (5 bases). Trimming took off 5 bases at V and 2 bases at J, with 13 bases between the two ends. The CDR3 covers 14 residues. CDR1 is LNHDA, CDR2 SQIVND, per germline (reference sequence). The CDR3 here is CASSPAGVTYEQYF. In nucleotides, the CDR3 is TGTGCCAGTAGTCCGGCCGGGGTCACCTACGAGCAGTACTTC. The variable domain in full, completed from reference TRBV19 and TRBJ2-7, reads DGGITQSPKYLFRKEGQNVTLSCEQNLNHDAMYWYRQDPGQGLRLIYYSQIVNDFQKGDIAEGYSVSREKKESFPLTVTSAQKNPTAFYLCASSPAGVTYEQYFGPGTRLTVT.

The chain employs TRBV30 and TRBJ1-1; 7 nucleotides agree with TRBD1. Germline-derived CDR1 and CDR2 are GTSNPN and SVGIG (reference sequence). The CDR3 contains 14 residues. The trim removed 2 bases at V and 8 bases at J, leaving 11 bases unmatched. In DNA form, the CDR3 reads TGTGCCTGGAGTAGAGAAAGACAGGGAGGCGAAGCTTTCTTT. It codes for CAWSRERQGGEAFF.

This clone was counted a single time. J is TRBJ2-7 and V is TRBV4-1, with 12 bases identical to TRBD2. Germline V gene sequence: CDR1 MGHRA, CDR2 YSYEKL. J lost 5 bases, V lost 4 bases, and 12 bases had no gene match. CDR3 length: 17 amino acids. The CDR3 loop reads CASSPGLAGRLLNEQYF. CDR3 coding DNA: TGCGCCAGCAGCCCCGGACTAGCGGGGCGGCTCTTAAACGAGCAGTACTTC.

This chain uses TRBV18 with TRBJ1-1; TRBD1 agrees at 7 bases. This CDR3 contains 13 residues. V lost 5 bases, J lost 4 bases, and 4 bases stayed unmatched. The germline V gene encodes CDR1 KGHSH and CDR2 LQKENI. CDR3 sequence reads: CASSESGGTEAFF. As DNA, the CDR3 is TGTGCCAGCTCAGAATCAGGGGGCACTGAAGCTTTCTTT.

This clone came up once. This chain uses TRBV5-1 with TRBJ2-7; D is unclear. The length of the CDR3 is 14 residues. V was cut by 4 bases and J by 0 bases, with 11 bases left in between. Looked up from germline, CDR1 is SGHRS and CDR2 is YFSETQ. This CDR3 is CASSGDFASYEQYF. CDR3 coding DNA: TGCGCCAGCAGCGGAGATTTTGCCTCCTACGAGCAGTACTTC.

The chain combines TRBV2 with TRBJ1-2; no reliable D call. Trimming removed 1 base from V and 0 bases from J, with 6 bases in between. The V gene's germline CDR1 is SNHLY and CDR2 FYNNEI. The CDR3 is 14 amino acids. The CDR3 DNA reads TGTGCCAGCAGTGAAGGCAGATCTAACTATGGCTACACCTTC. Translation: CASSEGRSNYGYTF.

This clone was found a few times. The genes are TRBV4-3 and TRBJ2-7; D is possibly TRBD1 (6 bases). The CDR3 is 15 residues long. In germline, CDR1 is LGHNA, CDR2 YSLEER. V was trimmed by 3 bases and J by 0 bases, leaving 12 bases between them. DNA of the CDR3: TGCGCCAGCAGCCATTTACAGGGAAGCTCCTACGAGCAGTACTTC. The encoded protein is CASSHLQGSSYEQYF.

The chain couples TRBV4-2 to TRBJ1-2; 7 bases match TRBD1. After removal of 4 bases from V and 4 bases from J, the junction contained 6 bases not matched to a gene. CDR3 length: 14 amino acids. Germline assignment: CDR1 LGHNA and CDR2 YNFKEQ. Written as DNA, the CDR3 is TGTGCCAGCAGCCCTGACGGACAGGCCTATGGCTACACCTTC. Protein: CASSPDGQAYGYTF.

This clone was picked up a small number of times. The V call is TRBV6-5, the J call TRBJ1-4; D gene unclear. Trimming removed 3 bases at V and 7 bases at J, with 12 bases between. Germline CDR1 MNHEY, CDR2 SVGAGI. This CDR3 spans 14 amino acids. The CDR3 bases are TGTGCCAGCAGTTATAATCGGCCGGGTGAAAAACTGTTTTTT. Residues: CASSYNRPGEKLFF.

The chain links TRBV7-3 to TRBJ2-7; 8 bases are a match to TRBD2. There are 14 residues in the CDR3. The J segment lost 3 bases and the V segment lost 5 bases, leaving 6 bases of the junction unmatched. The V gene's germline CDR1 is SGHTA and CDR2 FQGTGA. CDR3 bases: TGTGCCAGCAGCCCCCGGGGGGGGAACTACGAGCAGTACTTC. Amino acids: CASSPRGGNYEQYF.

The chain employs TRBV6-5 and TRBJ1-2; 7 nucleotides line up with TRBD1. After removal of 6 bases from V and 8 bases from J, the junction contained 9 bases not matched to a gene. The germline CDR1 and CDR2 sequences are MNHEY and SVGAGI. There are 13 residues in the CDR3. The CDR3 sequence is CASSRQGTYGYTF. The CDR3 DNA is TGTGCCAGCAGCCGACAGGGTACTTACGGCTACACCTTC.

The table lists this clone with a few counts. The chain carries TRBV7-2 and TRBJ1-4; a weak D match, TRBD1 (6 bases). Per germline, CDR1 SGHTA and CDR2 FQGNSA. This CDR3 has 13 residues. V was shortened by 1 base and J by 10 bases, with 10 bases between the two germline ends. The CDR3 protein is CASSLDREGKLFF. CDR3 nucleotide sequence: TGTGCCAGCAGCTTAGACAGGGAGGGAAAACTGTTTTTT.

This clone was found once. V usage is TRBV7-8 and J usage is TRBJ1-6, with 7 nucleotides matching TRBD1. Germline assignment: CDR1 SGHVS and CDR2 FQNEAQ. Unmatched junction bases numbered 13, after V lost 7 bases and J lost 10 bases. The CDR3 spans 15 residues. The CDR3 sequence: CASTFKRQGRSPLHF. Here the CDR3 DNA reads TGTGCCAGCACCTTCAAAAGACAGGGAAGGTCACCCCTCCACTTT.

This chain joins TRBV6-6 and TRBJ2-7, with 7 bases identical to TRBD2. V was clipped by 7 bases and J by 2 bases; unmatched bases: 8. Per the germline V gene, CDR1 is MNHNY and CDR2 is SVGAGI (reference sequence). This CDR3 is built from 14 residues. CDR3 protein: CASTAASGPYEQYF. The CDR3 DNA reads TGTGCCAGCACGGCGGCTAGCGGCCCCTACGAGCAGTACTTC.

The chain uses TRBV27 and TRBJ1-4; 8 bases match TRBD1. Losses at the gene ends were 3 bases for V and 5 bases for J; bases not matched to a gene: 8. The CDR3 runs to 16 residues. In germline, CDR1 is MNHEY, CDR2 SMNVEV (reference sequence). CDR3 residues: CASSLRVDRGNEKLFF. The DNA of the CDR3 is TGTGCCAGCAGTTTGAGGGTCGACAGGGGCAATGAAAAACTGTTTTTT.

This clone appeared once. The gene calls are TRBV7-6 and TRBJ2-5; D is perhaps TRBD2 (6 bases). This CDR3 is built from 13 residues. Trimming removed 5 bases from V and 5 bases from J, with 12 bases in between. Germline V gives CDR1 SGHVS, CDR2 FNYEAQ. The CDR3 DNA reads as TGTGCCAGCAGCGCCTCTAGCGCTGAGACCCAGTACTTC. It translates to CASSASSAETQYF.

The rearrangement uses TRBV5-6 and TRBJ1-1; tentative D call: TRBD1 (6 bases). The ends were cut back, 1 base at V and 6 bases at J, with 10 bases in the middle. Germline lookup yields CDR1 SGHDT and CDR2 YYEEEE. The CDR3 runs to 13 residues. The CDR3 sequence: CASSLQGLAEAFF. In nucleotides, the CDR3 is TGTGCCAGCAGCTTGCAGGGGCTGGCTGAAGCTTTCTTT.

There are a few counts of this clone. The chain combines TRBV6-5 with TRBJ1-6; TRBD1 matches at 9 bases. Germline V gives CDR1 MNHEY, CDR2 SVGAGI. Germline trimming cut 6 bases from V and 13 bases from J; bases unmatched to any gene: 10. The CDR3 has 14 residues. The DNA for the CDR3 is TGTGCCAGCAGCGTACAGGGGGCGATTGCCCCCCTCCACTTT. Translated, it gives CASSVQGAIAPLHF.

This clone has only a few counts. This chain connects TRBV14 to TRBJ1-6; D gene ambiguous. Germline lookup yields CDR1 SGHDN and CDR2 FVKESK. CDR3 size: 14 residues. V lost 1 base, J lost 7 bases, and 8 bases lay in between. DNA of the CDR3: TGTGCCAGCAGCCAAGGCGTAAGCAATTCACCCCTCCACTTT. Its translation is CASSQGVSNSPLHF.

V gene TRBV30 combines with J gene TRBJ1-2; no clear D. V lost 2 bases and J lost 4, with 8 bases in between. The CDR3 totals 12 residues. Per the germline V gene, CDR1 is GTSNPN and CDR2 is SVGIG (reference sequence). The CDR3 nucleotides are TGTGCCTGGAGTAATGGCCCCTATGGCTACACCTTC. Its translation: CAWSNGPYGYTF.

This clone was recorded a few times. This chain connects TRBV5-1 to TRBJ1-2; no reliable D call. V was trimmed by 4 bases and J by 4 bases, leaving 8 bases between them. The CDR3 covers 12 residues. Germline V gene data show CDR1 as SGHRS and CDR2 as YFSETQ. The CDR3 DNA follows: TGCGCCAGCAGCGCGGATTTCTATGGCTACACCTTC. Its protein is CASSADFYGYTF. The variable domain in full, with the rest retrieved from reference TRBV5-1 and TRBJ1-2, is KAGVTQTPRYLIKTRGQQVTLSCSPISGHRSVSWYQQTPGQGLQFLFEYFSETQRNKGNFPGRFSGRQFSNSRSEMNVSTLELGDSALYLCASSADFYGYTFGSGTRLTVV.

This clone appeared a few times. This chain links TRBV2 with TRBJ2-5; TRBD2 matches 9 bases. Germline V gives CDR1 SNHLY, CDR2 FYNNEI. CDR3 size: 15 residues. Trimming removed 7 bases from V and 5 bases from J; junction bases left unmatched: 11. The CDR3 DNA sequence: TGTGCCAGCATGCCTAGCGGGACCACGGGGGAGACCCAGTACTTC. Translation: CASMPSGTTGETQYF.

The V gene is TRBV18, the J gene TRBJ2-2; TRBD1 is a possible D gene (5 bases). The CDR3 spans 13 residues. Trimming left V 3 bases short and J 6 bases short, with 8 bases between. The germline V gene has CDR1 KGHSH and CDR2 LQKENI. The CDR3 DNA reads TGTGCCAGCTCACCGACAGCTCCCGGGGAGCTGTTTTTT. Translated, it gives CASSPTAPGELFF.

In this sample, this clone turned up once. The V and J genes are TRBV15 and TRBJ1-6, with D perhaps TRBD1 (5 bases). Germline-derived CDR1 and CDR2 are LNHNV and YYDKDF (reference sequence). The CDR3 extends over 13 amino acids. Trimming left V 8 bases short and J 3 bases short, with 8 bases between. The CDR3 sequence: CATARVYNSPLHF. The CDR3 nucleotides are TGTGCCACCGCCAGGGTCTATAATTCACCCCTCCACTTT.

The chain uses TRBV25-1 and TRBJ1-2; 8 nucleotides align to TRBD1. This CDR3 contains 15 residues. With 5 bases clipped from V and 8 bases from J, the junction kept 13 bases outside the gene matches. The germline V gene encodes CDR1 MGHDK and CDR2 SYGVNS. DNA of the CDR3: TGTGCCAGCAGTCTGGGGCAGGGGGCGCTGGGGGGCTACACCTTC. This codes for CASSLGQGALGGYTF.

This clone appeared once. The rearrangement joins TRBV6-9 to TRBJ2-7; tentatively, D is TRBD2 (6 bases). Germline CDR1 is MNHGY and CDR2 is SVAAGI. The CDR3 loop spans 20 amino acids. V was shortened by 5 bases and J by 5 bases, with 34 bases between the two germline ends. The CDR3 loop is CASSIRWVGLALTAANEQYF. The CDR3 DNA reads as TGTGCCAGCAGTATAAGGTGGGTGGGACTCGCCCTGACCGCCGCAAACGAGCAGTACTTC.

Only a few counts were recorded for this clone. The CDR3 sequence is CASRTGTGGSETQYF. Here the CDR3 DNA reads TGTGCCAGCAGAACCGGGACAGGGGGCTCAGAGACCCAGTACTTC. The chain employs TRBV5-4 and TRBJ2-5, with TRBD1 matching 12 bases. The germline V gene encodes CDR1 SGHNT and CDR2 YYREEE (reference sequence). This CDR3 is built from 15 residues. The V segment lost 5 bases and the J segment 4 bases; nucleotides outside the gene matches: 6.